These 8 T cell receptor beta chains were sequenced from one sample in a study of T-cell memory formation after mild COVID-19. TCRdb re-analysed the 5' RACE reads in MiXCR, keeping a single row per CDR3 protein. In the table there are roughly 89,000 distinct CDR3 sequences, about 14% of which are singletons. Material for sequencing was PBMCs or a T cell subset sorted from them (not recorded which). The receptors were gathered from a young man who had mild COVID-19 (a few samples of this study predate the infection). Cell type and time point are not known.

This chain joins TRBV6-2 or TRBV6-3 and TRBJ2-1; D is ambiguous. CDR3 length: 13 amino acids. V lost 8 bases, J lost 0 bases, and 8 bases lay in between. The germline V gene encodes CDR1 MNHEY and CDR2 SVGEGT. The CDR3 DNA reads TGTGCCAGCTCCCTTCGCTCCTACAATGAGCAGTTCTTC. It is translated as CASSLRSYNEQFF.

This clonotype has only a few counts. V and J are TRBV7-9 and TRBJ1-2; the D is unclear. The CDR3 consists of 11 residues. Per germline, CDR1 SEHNR and CDR2 FQNEAQ (reference sequence). Trimming removed 4 bases from V and 9 bases from J, with 9 bases in between. CDR3 residues: CASSYRWRYTF. DNA of the CDR3: TGTGCCAGCAGCTACCGGTGGCGCTACACCTTC. Full variable domain (outside the CDR3, taken from reference TRBV7-9 and TRBJ1-2): DTGVSQNPRHKITKRGQNVTFRCDPISEHNRLYWYRQTLGQGPEFLTYFQNEAQLEKSRLLSDRFSAERPKGSFSTLEIQRTEQGDSAMYLCASSYRWRYTFGSGTRLTVV.

Only a few counts were recorded for this clonotype. V is TRBV7-9 and J is TRBJ1-5; the match to TRBD1 covers 9 bases. The V gene end was trimmed by 5 bases and the J gene end by 6 bases; junction bases not matched to a gene: 8. The CDR3 extends over 15 amino acids. Germline loops: CDR1 SEHNR, CDR2 FQNEAQ (reference sequence). CDR3 residues: CASSAGTGMSQPQHF. The CDR3 DNA is TGTGCCAGCAGCGCCGGGACAGGGATGAGTCAGCCCCAGCATTTT.

The rearrangement joins TRBV9 to TRBJ2-3; D might be TRBD2 (6 bases). In germline, CDR1 is SGDLS, CDR2 YYNGEE. This CDR3 spans 15 amino acids. V shed 0 bases and J shed 0 bases, with 8 bases lying between them. The CDR3 DNA is TGTGCCAGCAGCGTAGAAGGGACTAGCACAGATACGCAGTATTTT. Protein sequence: CASSVEGTSTDTQYF. Complete variable domain (other parts from reference TRBV9 and TRBJ2-3): DSGVTQTPKHLITATGQRVTLRCSPRSGDLSVYWYQQSLDQGLQFLIQYYNGEERAKGNILERFSAQQFPDLHSELNLSSLELGDSALYFCASSVEGTSTDTQYFGPGTRLTVL.

This chain links TRBV20-1 with TRBJ2-1; 14 bases are a match to TRBD2. CDR3 length equals 15 residues. CDR1 DFQATT and CDR2 SNEGSKA come from the germline V gene (reference sequence). J lost 8 bases, V lost 5 bases, and 8 bases had no gene match. The CDR3: CSAWPGTSGGHEQFF. Here the CDR3 DNA reads TGCAGTGCTTGGCCCGGGACTAGCGGGGGACATGAGCAGTTCTTC.

In this sample, this clonotype turned up a few times. This chain uses TRBV7-8 with TRBJ2-7; 11 nucleotides align to TRBD2. The germline gives CDR1 SGHVS, CDR2 FQNEAQ. The CDR3 sequence is 17 residues long. The ends lost 6 bases at V and 0 bases at J; junction bases unmatched: 10. The CDR3 DNA is TGTGCCAGCAGACCCGGGACTAGCGGATTTTTCTCCTACGAGCAGTACTTC. This gives the protein CASRPGTSGFFSYEQYF.

This clonotype appeared a few times. The V call is TRBV29-1, the J call TRBJ2-1, with 11 bases lining up with TRBD1. Per germline, CDR1 SQVTM and CDR2 ANQGSEA. CDR3 length: 15 residues. The V gene end was trimmed by 0 bases and the J gene end by 7 bases; junction bases not matched to a gene: 5. DNA of the CDR3: TGCAGCGTTGAAGAGGGTGGGACAGGGGGGAATGAGCAGTTCTTC. Translating it yields CSVEEGGTGGNEQFF.

This clonotype has just a few counts. The V gene is TRBV27, the J gene TRBJ2-1; weak D call: TRBD2 (5 bases). This CDR3 contains 13 residues. With 6 bases removed from V and 9 bases from J, the gap between germline ends came to 15 bases. Germline-derived CDR1 and CDR2 are MNHEY and SMNVEV (reference sequence). As DNA, the CDR3 is TGTGCCAGCAGCCAGTCTGGAGGCCTTGAGCAGTTCTTC. Protein: CASSQSGGLEQFF.